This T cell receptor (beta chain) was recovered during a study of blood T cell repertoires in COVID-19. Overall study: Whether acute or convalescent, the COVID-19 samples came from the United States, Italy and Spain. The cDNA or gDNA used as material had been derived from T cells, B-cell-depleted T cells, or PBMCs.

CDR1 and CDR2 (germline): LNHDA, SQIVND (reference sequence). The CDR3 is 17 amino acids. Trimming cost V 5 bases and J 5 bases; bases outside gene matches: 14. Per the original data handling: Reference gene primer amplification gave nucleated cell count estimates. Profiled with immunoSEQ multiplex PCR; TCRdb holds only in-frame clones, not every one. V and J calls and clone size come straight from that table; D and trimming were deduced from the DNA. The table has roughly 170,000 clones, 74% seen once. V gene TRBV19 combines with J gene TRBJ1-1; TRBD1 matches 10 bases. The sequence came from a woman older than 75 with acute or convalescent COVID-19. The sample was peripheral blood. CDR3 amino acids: CASSDPGQGFRRTEAFF. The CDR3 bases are TGTGCCAGTAGTGACCCGGGACAGGGGTTCAGGAGGACTGAAGCTTTCTTT.